These T cell receptor beta chains were read from a single sample in a study of CD8 T cells in ankylosing spondylitis. TCRdb ran MiXCR on the 5' RACE reads and lists one entry per CDR3 protein. The sample includes roughly 350,000 distinct CDR3 sequences, less than 10% of them seen just once. Input material: blood, either unsorted or a sorted T cell fraction (not recorded which). These TCRs come from a male donor with ankylosing spondylitis. Each CDR3 is given with its conserved first and last residue. A D gene is named only where the DNA matches it firmly. Clone size is shown for a subset of rows, as once, few, many or a class of expanded clone.

j_call d_call clone_size v_call cdr3_nt cdr3_aa
TRBJ2-1 . few TRBV7-9 TGTGCCAGCAGCACAGGTGAGCAGTTCTTC CASSTGEQFF
TRBJ2-7 . few TRBV9 TGTGCCAGCAGCGCTATTTCAGGTGGTAGCGAGCAGTACTTC CASSAISGGSEQYF
TRBJ2-2 TRBD2 . TRBV27 TGTGCCAGCAGGACTAGCGGGATCTGGCAAACCGGGGAGCTGTTTTTT CASRTSGIWQTGELFF
TRBJ1-1 . few TRBV12-3/TRBV12-4 TGTGCCAGCAGTCCCATTAGGGGGAAAGTTGAAGCTTTCTTT CASSPIRGKVEAFF
TRBJ2-2 . . TRBV5-1 TGCGCCAGCAGGCAGGGGACCACCGGGGAGCTGTTTTTT CASRQGTTGELFF
TRBJ2-1 . few TRBV5-1 TGCGCCAGCAGCTTGGTTATCACGGAAGTGAACAATGAGCAGTTCTTC CASSLVITEVNNEQFF
TRBJ1-5 TRBD1 few TRBV29-1 TGCAGCGTTTCCGCCGGGACAGGGCTTCAGCCCCAGCATTTT CSVSAGTGLQPQHF
TRBJ1-5 TRBD1 . TRBV20-1 TGCAGTGCGATCGACAGGGGAAGAAATCAGCCCCAGCATTTT CSAIDRGRNQPQHF
TRBJ2-3 TRBD2 many TRBV12-3/TRBV12-4 TGTGCCAGCAGTTCTCCGGGGACTAGCGGTCCTATGGCAGATACGCAGTATTTT CASSSPGTSGPMADTQYF
TRBJ2-2 . . TRBV7-9 TGTGCCAGCAGCCCAATACTAGGAAACACCGGGGAGCTGTTTTTT CASSPILGNTGELFF
TRBJ2-5 TRBD1 few TRBV15 TGTGCCACCAGCAGAGAGAACAGGGGCTGGGAGACCCAGTACTTC CATSRENRGWETQYF
TRBJ1-5 . few TRBV27 TGTGCCAGCAGTCTCGCTCAGTTACAGCCCCAGCATTTT CASSLAQLQPQHF
TRBJ1-2 TRBD1 many TRBV20-1 TGCAGTGCTAGAAACAACAGGGGGAACTATGGCTACACCTTC CSARNNRGNYGYTF
TRBJ2-7 . many TRBV28 TGTGCCAGCATGTGGCTTCACGAGCAGTACTTC CASMWLHEQYF
TRBJ2-1 . many TRBV7-9 TGTGCCGAACGGGGCAATGAGCAGTTCTTC CAERGNEQFF
TRBJ2-2 . . TRBV10-3 TGTGCCATCAGTGCGCGGCAGGGCCCGATTCCCGGGGAGCTGTTTTTT CAISARQGPIPGELFF
TRBJ2-7 . few TRBV5-1 TGCGCCAGCAGCTTGGTTCAGCAGGACTACGAGCAGTACTTC CASSLVQQDYEQYF
TRBJ1-2 . many TRBV5-6 TGTGCCAGCAGCACGTCAGACCTGAAAGAATATGGCTACACCTTC CASSTSDLKEYGYTF
TRBJ2-7 TRBD2 . TRBV5-5 TGTGCCAGCAGCTTGGGTGCTAGCGGGATGGAAGAGCAGTACTTC CASSLGASGMEEQYF
TRBJ1-1 . few TRBV5-1 TGCGCCAGCAGCTCCGGCCCGAACACTGAAGCTTTCTTT CASSSGPNTEAFF
TRBJ2-1 TRBD2 many TRBV7-3 TGTGCCAGCAGCTTCGCGACTAGCGGGACATACAATGAGCAGTTCTTC CASSFATSGTYNEQFF
TRBJ1-5 TRBD1 few TRBV5-1 TGCGCCAGCAGCTTGGGGGACAGGGGCAATCAGCCCCAGCATTTT CASSLGDRGNQPQHF
TRBJ2-1 TRBD2 . TRBV24-1 TGTGCCACCAATGGTGGGACTATAGAGCGGAATGAGCAGTTCTTC CATNGGTIERNEQFF
TRBJ1-1 TRBD1 many TRBV9 TGTGCCAGCAGCCCTTCGGGACAGGCGAACACTGAAGCTTTCTTT CASSPSGQANTEAFF
TRBJ1-5 . . TRBV15 TGTGCCACCAGCAGAATGAAGGGGGATAAGCCCCAGCATTTT CATSRMKGDKPQHF
TRBJ2-7 . few TRBV6-2/TRBV6-3 TGTGCCAGCAGTTATCGGGGATACTCCTTTTACGAGCAGTACTTC CASSYRGYSFYEQYF
TRBJ2-3 TRBD2 . TRBV20-1 TGCAGTGCTAGAATAATTAGCGGGACGATCGATACGCAGTATTTT CSARIISGTIDTQYF
TRBJ2-5 TRBD2 many TRBV4-1 TGCGCCAGCAGGCTTAGCGGGAGGACACAAGAGACCCAGTACTTC CASRLSGRTQETQYF
TRBJ1-2 . . TRBV7-9 TGTGCCAGCACCCAAGTTCGTGGCCACACCTTC CASTQVRGHTF
TRBJ2-1 . . TRBV5-1 TGCGCCAGCAGCTCTGGAGGGGGTTTGAATGAGCAGTTCTTC CASSSGGGLNEQFF
TRBJ2-2 TRBD2 few TRBV5-1 TGCGCCAGCAGCCCGGGCGGGGGACCGAACACCGGGGAGCTGTTTTTT CASSPGGGPNTGELFF
TRBJ2-1 . few TRBV10-3 TGTGCCACCTGGACAGAGGAGACCAATGAGCAGTTCTTC CATWTEETNEQFF
TRBJ1-5 . many TRBV12-3/TRBV12-4 TGTGCCAGCAGCTGGTCAGGGACGGATCAGCCCCAGCATTTT CASSWSGTDQPQHF
TRBJ2-1 . . TRBV14 TGTGCCAGCAGCCAAGTCGGCAGGTCCTACTACAATGAGCAGTTCTTC CASSQVGRSYYNEQFF
TRBJ2-3 . . TRBV27 TGTGCCAGCAGTTTATCGACTGAAGATACGCAGTATTTT CASSLSTEDTQYF
TRBJ2-7 . . TRBV18 TGTGCCAGCTCATCACCGACGGGTACATCGAGGGAGCAGTACTTC CASSSPTGTSREQYF
TRBJ2-5 . many TRBV12-3/TRBV12-4 TGTGCCAGCAGTAGGGACGGACAAGAGACCCAGTACTTC CASSRDGQETQYF
TRBJ1-4 . . TRBV5-4 TGTGCCAGCAGCGTGCCGGGACCCGGTGAAAAACTGTTTTTT CASSVPGPGEKLFF
TRBJ1-4 . many TRBV12-3/TRBV12-4 TGTGCCAGCAGTCCCGGATGGGCTAATGAAAAACTGTTTTTT CASSPGWANEKLFF